The clone carrying this T cell receptor beta chain appeared many times. The antigen remains unidentified. Each sample yielded at least 6 million isolated PBMCs. This sample stems from a study of blood T cells in healthy people across ages. Study results and limitations: Roughly linear age-related decline in beta diversity appeared, significant by age around 36.

A second PCR, run for about 6 to 11 cycles, used a sample-barcoded 5' primer plus a J-beta primer mix. TCRdb itself ran the 5' RACE reads through MiXCR, one entry per CDR3 protein. The sample lists about 670,000 distinct CDR3 sequences; 40% to 65% were seen once. Material for sequencing was blood. This clonotype was sampled from an elderly woman in good health.

The CDR3, as DNA: TGTGCCAGCAGTTACTCGAGTTGGCAGGGGGCCTCAGATACGCAGTATTTT. It is translated as CASSYSSWQGASDTQYF. The chain joins TRBV6-5 to TRBJ2-3, with 8 bases that match TRBD1. CDR3 length: 17 amino acids. Trimming removed 0 bases from V and 4 bases from J; junction bases left unmatched: 9. Germline V lookup: CDR1 MNHEY, CDR2 SVGAGI.